Each of the 21 T cell receptor beta chains below was sequenced from the same sample in a study of Graves' ophthalmopathy and Graves' hyperthyroidism. RNA transcripts provided the template for amplifying TCR beta CDR3 regions. The library came from an HTBI-primed first-round RT-PCR and a second-round multiplex PCR. TCRdb reprocessed the multiplex PCR reads with MiXCR, giving one entry per CDR3 protein. The sample contains fewer than 650,000 distinct CDR3 sequences, over 20% of which appear only once. The sequenced sample consisted of peripheral blood. These receptors came from a woman aged 18-30 years with stable Graves' hyperthyroidism. Some clones in this sample may be carry-over from other donors' samples.

This clonotype showed up many times. It may be a read error: a sequence one base away is much more abundant. This chain uses TRBV28 with TRBJ2-7; weak D call: TRBD2 (6 bases). In germline, CDR1 is MDHEN, CDR2 SYDVKM. V lost 4 bases and J lost 1, with 11 bases in between. CDR3 size: 14 residues. The chain's CDR3 is CASSSESGSYEQYF. CDR3 bases: TGTGCCAGCAGTTCCGAGAGCGGGTCCTACGAGCAGTACTTC.

At least ten counts were recorded for this clonotype. The rearrangement uses TRBV27 and TRBJ2-7, with 7 nucleotides matching TRBD2. CDR3 length: 16 residues. Germline CDR1 reads MNHEY; CDR2 reads SMNVEV (reference sequence). V dropped 6 bases and J dropped 3; count of bases not matched to a gene: 14. The DNA of the CDR3 is TGTGCCAGCAGCCAGAGTAAGAGGTGGGGGGGCTACGAGCAGTACTTC. This encodes CASSQSKRWGGYEQYF.

This clonotype was observed many times. V usage is TRBV20-1 and J usage is TRBJ2-2; the match to TRBD2 covers 14 bases. CDR3 length equals 17 residues. Unmatched junction bases numbered 9, after V lost 5 bases and J lost 4 bases. CDR1 and CDR2 from the germline V gene are DFQATT and SNEGSKA (reference sequence). In DNA form, the CDR3 reads TGCAGTGCTTCTGGACTAGCGGGAGGTCGTTTCACCGGGGAGCTGTTTTTT. Translated, it gives CSASGLAGGRFTGELFF.

The V and J genes are TRBV19 and TRBJ2-7; D might be TRBD1 (6 bases). The CDR3 spans 14 residues. Germline loops: CDR1 LNHDA, CDR2 SQIVND (reference sequence). V gave up 6 bases and J gave up 2 bases, with 14 bases separating them. DNA for the CDR3: TGTGCCAGTAGGGGGGCAGGGGAGACCTACGAGCAGTACTTC. Amino acids: CASRGAGETYEQYF.

This clonotype showed up just a few times. This may arise from a read error, as a much more abundant clone is one base away. The chain uses TRBV12-3 or TRBV12-4 and TRBJ1-5; D gene ambiguous. The CDR3 totals 14 residues. Written as DNA, the CDR3 is TGTGCCAGCAGTCGCCGGGCCGATAATCAGCCCCATCATTTT. Translating it yields CASSRRADNQPHHF.

There are many counts of this clonotype. The chain carries TRBV7-2 and TRBJ2-7, with 10 bases lining up with TRBD2. Trimming removed 5 bases from V and 3 bases from J; junction bases left unmatched: 7. CDR1 and CDR2 from the germline V gene are SGHTA and FQGNSA. The CDR3 loop spans 15 amino acids. The CDR3 coding sequence is TGTGCCAGCAGCCAAACCCTAGCGGGAGTCTACGAGCAGTACTTC. Protein product: CASSQTLAGVYEQYF.

This clonotype was found many times. V is TRBV20-1 and J is TRBJ2-6, with 8 bases that match TRBD1. Germline trimming cut 7 bases from V and 0 bases from J; bases unmatched to any gene: 11. The CDR3 is 17 residues long. Germline V gene lookup returns CDR1 DFQATT and CDR2 SNEGSKA (reference sequence). The chain's CDR3 is CSVTRGQAYSGANVLTF. CDR3 DNA: TGCAGTGTGACCCGGGGACAGGCCTACTCTGGGGCCAACGTCCTGACTTTC.

This clonotype was picked up many times. V gene TRBV6-8 combines with J gene TRBJ2-3; D is undetermined. CDR3 size: 16 residues. V was shortened by 4 bases and J by 1 base, with 15 bases between the two germline ends. CDR1 MNHGY and CDR2 SAAAGT come from the germline V gene. The CDR3 nucleotides are TGTGCCAGCAGTTCACCCGAAGCTCCTGGCACAGATACGCAGTATTTT. Amino acid sequence: CASSSPEAPGTDTQYF.

The J gene is TRBJ2-2, the V gene TRBV6-1; 14 positions match TRBD2. The CDR3 spans 17 residues. Unmatched junction bases numbered 5, after V lost 5 bases and J lost 3 bases. Per the germline V gene, CDR1 is MNHNS and CDR2 is SASEGT. The CDR3 nucleotides are TGTGCCAGCAGTAGGACTAGCGGGGGGACTTACACCGGGGAGCTGTTTTTT. Its protein product is CASSRTSGGTYTGELFF.

Regarding this clonotype: Since a much larger clone is just one base distant, this may be a read error. V is TRBV29-1 and J is TRBJ1-1; D ambiguous. CDR1 is SQVTM, CDR2 ANQGSEA, per germline. The CDR3 is 13 residues long. For the CDR3, the DNA is TGCAGCTTTGACGGAGACACAAGCACTGAAGCTTTCTTT. Residues: CSFDGDTSTEAFF.

This clonotype was found a few times. The gene calls are TRBV20-1 and TRBJ1-1, with 8 nucleotides matching TRBD1. Germline V gene sequence: CDR1 DFQATT, CDR2 SNEGSKA (reference sequence). V gave up 0 bases and J gave up 4 bases; unmatched junction bases: 16. This CDR3 contains 18 residues. Written as DNA, the CDR3 is TGCAGTGCTAGAGATTTCAGGGGGCGAATCGGCATGCCCACTGAAGCTTTCTTT. Translated: CSARDFRGRIGMPTEAFF.

Regarding this clonotype: No DNA is shown, since the ends of the CDR3 on it are uncertain; the CDR3 is the one TCRdb lists. The V gene is TRBV7-9, the J gene TRBJ2-7; TRBD1 was called by the table and not checked on the DNA. The CDR3 is 12 residues long, ends included. Looked up from germline, CDR1 is SEHNR and CDR2 is FQNEAQ (reference sequence). This CDR3 is CASSFGGGNLYF.

This clonotype was found many times. V is TRBV9 and J is TRBJ1-1; no reliable D call. Germline V gene data show CDR1 as SGDLS and CDR2 as YYNGEE. There are 13 residues in the CDR3. The V and J ends lost 4 bases and 10 bases respectively, with 17 bases between them. In nucleotides, the CDR3 is TGTGCCAGCAGCTTCAAGTCCCACTCGGGAGCTTTCTTT. As protein: CASSFKSHSGAFF.

This clonotype was seen many times. The chain recombines TRBV15 with TRBJ2-5, with D tentatively TRBD1 or TRBD2 (5 bases each). V was clipped by 0 bases and J by 5 bases, with 7 bases between them. The CDR3 loop spans 13 amino acids. Germline V lookup: CDR1 LNHNV, CDR2 YYDKDF (reference sequence). DNA of the CDR3: TGTGCCACCAGCAGAGAGTGGGGGGAGACCCAGTACTTC. Translation: CATSREWGETQYF.

The chain employs TRBV7-8 and TRBJ2-5; either TRBD1 or TRBD2 may supply D (6 bases each). V lost 5 bases to trimming and J lost 0 bases, with 19 bases between them. This CDR3 is built from 17 residues. Germline assignment: CDR1 SGHVS and CDR2 FQNEAQ. The DNA for the CDR3 is TGTGCCAGCAGCCAACTTTGGGGGGCGAGGGACCAAGAGACCCAGTACTTC. Its protein product is CASSQLWGARDQETQYF.

The rearrangement joins TRBV19 to TRBJ2-3, with D perhaps TRBD1 or TRBD2 (6 bases each). The CDR3 is made up of 14 amino acids. Between the trimmed V and J ends, which lost 7 bases and 2 bases, there was a span of 13 bases. Germline V gene data show CDR1 as LNHDA and CDR2 as SQIVND (reference sequence). The CDR3 loop reads CASTQGRITDTQYF. The CDR3 nucleotides are TGTGCCAGTACCCAGGGGAGGATCACAGATACGCAGTATTTT.

This clonotype was found many times. V is TRBV20-1 and J is TRBJ1-1; D is perhaps TRBD1 (6 bases). Germline-derived CDR1 and CDR2 are DFQATT and SNEGSKA (reference sequence). Trimming took off 6 bases at V and 0 bases at J, with 14 bases between the two ends. The CDR3 sequence is 14 residues long. The DNA of the CDR3 is TGCAGTGCCCCGGACAGCCTTATGAACACTGAAGCTTTCTTT. It translates to CSAPDSLMNTEAFF.

This clonotype was picked up a small number of times. DNA of the CDR3: TGTGCCAGCAGTTACTCGTTCAGGGCCGGGGAGCTGTTTTTT. Translation: CASSYSFRAGELFF. V is TRBV6-5 and J is TRBJ2-2, with D perhaps matching TRBD1 (5 bases). This CDR3 is built from 14 residues. Trimming stripped 0 bases from V and 6 bases from J, with 8 bases between. Germline CDR1 MNHEY, CDR2 SVGAGI.

At least ten counts were recorded for this clonotype. This chain links TRBV7-2 with TRBJ2-5; D might be TRBD1 (5 bases). The CDR3 runs 15 residues. Germline loops: CDR1 SGHTA, CDR2 FQGNSA. V was cut by 4 bases and J by 0 bases, with 12 bases left in between. DNA of the CDR3: TGTGCCAGCAGCTCTGGAGCAGGGTACCAAGAGACCCAGTACTTC. This codes for CASSSGAGYQETQYF.

At least ten counts were recorded for this clonotype. The chain uses TRBV30 and TRBJ2-7; 8 bases map to TRBD2. V shed 6 bases and J 2 bases; nucleotides not matched to a gene: 9. CDR1 is GTSNPN, CDR2 SVGIG, per germline (reference sequence). The CDR3 sequence is 14 residues long. CDR3: CACHGLARPYEQYF. The CDR3 nucleotides read TGTGCCTGCCATGGACTAGCCAGGCCCTACGAGCAGTACTTC. The whole variable domain, remainder taken from reference TRBV30 and TRBJ2-7, is SQTIHQWPATLVQPVGSPLSLECTVEGTSNPNLYWYRQAAGRGLQLLFYSVGIGQISSEVPQNLSASRPQDRQFILSSKKLLLSDSGFYLCACHGLARPYEQYFGPGTRLTVT.

This rearrangement joins TRBV12-3 or TRBV12-4 to TRBJ1-6; a possible D gene is TRBD1 (6 bases). V lost 2 bases and J lost 8, with 10 bases in between. CDR3 size: 14 residues. This CDR3 reads CASSLREGDSPLHF. The CDR3 DNA sequence: TGTGCCAGCAGTTTACGGGAGGGGGATTCACCCCTCCACTTT.